These 2 T cell receptor beta chains originate from one sample sequenced in a study of blood T cell repertoires in COVID-19 (dated by TCRdb to about 2020). The method behind the library was the immunoSEQ multiplex PCR assay. TCRdb limited this immuneACCESS table to in-frame rearrangements with V and J called. A share of clones is missing; checked studies link under half to unresolved V genes, and the rest is unexplained. The sample includes approximately 150,000 clones, with roughly 80% observed a single time. The ten largest clones represent roughly 8% of the sample. Sequencing input: PBMCs or T cells enriched from blood (not recorded which). These receptors came from a woman aged 45-65 years who had recovered from COVID-19.

J is TRBJ1-6 and V is TRBV19; 9 nucleotides align to TRBD1. There are 17 residues in the CDR3. From germline, CDR1 is LNHDA and CDR2 SQIVND (reference sequence). The J segment lost 7 bases and the V segment lost 0 bases, leaving 7 bases of the junction unmatched. The CDR3 DNA reads TGTGCCAGTAGTATAGACGCCGCCGGGACAGGGAATTCACCCCTCCACTTT. Amino acids: CASSIDAAGTGNSPLHF.

J is TRBJ2-1 and V is TRBV6-5, with 8 bases fitting TRBD2. The CDR3 loop spans 13 amino acids. Germline V gene data show CDR1 as MNHEY and CDR2 as SVGAGI. With 11 bases clipped from V and 6 bases from J, the junction kept 9 bases outside the gene matches. The CDR3 region is CAAGTRVGNEQFF. In DNA form, the CDR3 reads TGTGCCGCAGGGACTAGAGTTGGCAATGAGCAGTTCTTC.